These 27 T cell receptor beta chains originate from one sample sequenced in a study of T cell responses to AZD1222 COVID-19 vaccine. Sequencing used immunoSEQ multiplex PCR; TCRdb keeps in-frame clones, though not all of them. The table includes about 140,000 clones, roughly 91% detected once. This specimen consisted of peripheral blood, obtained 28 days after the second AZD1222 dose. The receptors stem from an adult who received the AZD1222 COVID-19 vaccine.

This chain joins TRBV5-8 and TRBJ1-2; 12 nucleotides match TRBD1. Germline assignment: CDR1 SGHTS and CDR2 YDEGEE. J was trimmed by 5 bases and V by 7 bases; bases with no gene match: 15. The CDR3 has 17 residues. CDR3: CASGSPGTGGAWYGYTF. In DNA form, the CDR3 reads TGTGCCAGCGGCAGCCCCGGGACAGGGGGCGCGTGGTATGGCTACACCTTC. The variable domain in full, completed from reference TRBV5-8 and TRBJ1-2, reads EAGVTQSPTHLIKTRGQQATLRCSPISGHTSVYWYQQALGLGLQFLLWYDEGEERNRGNFPPRFSGRQFPNYSSELNVNALELEDSALYLCASGSPGTGGAWYGYTFGSGTRLTVV.

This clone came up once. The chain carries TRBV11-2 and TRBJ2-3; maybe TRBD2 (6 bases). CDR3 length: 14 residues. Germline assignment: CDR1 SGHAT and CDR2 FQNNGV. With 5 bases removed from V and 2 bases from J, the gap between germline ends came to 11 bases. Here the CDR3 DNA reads TGTGCCAGCAGCAAAATAGCGGCCACAGATACGCAGTATTTT. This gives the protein CASSKIAATDTQYF.

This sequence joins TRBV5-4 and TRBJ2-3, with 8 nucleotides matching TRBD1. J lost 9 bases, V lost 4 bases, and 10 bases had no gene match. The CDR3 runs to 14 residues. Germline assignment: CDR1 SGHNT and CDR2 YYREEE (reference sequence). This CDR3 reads CASSQDRGQGTQYF. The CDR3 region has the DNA TGTGCCAGCAGCCAAGACAGGGGCCAGGGCACGCAGTATTTT. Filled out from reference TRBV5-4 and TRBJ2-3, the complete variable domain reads ETGVTQSPTHLIKTRGQQVTLRCSSQSGHNTVSWYQQALGQGPQFIFQYYREEENGRGNFPPRFSGLQFPNYSSELNVNALELDDSALYLCASSQDRGQGTQYFGPGTRLTVL.

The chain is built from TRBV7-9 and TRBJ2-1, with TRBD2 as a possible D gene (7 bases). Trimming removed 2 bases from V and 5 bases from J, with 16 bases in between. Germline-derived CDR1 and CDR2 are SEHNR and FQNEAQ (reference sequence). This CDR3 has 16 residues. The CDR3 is CASSLIRGADDNEQFF. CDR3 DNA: TGTGCCAGCAGCTTAATTCGGGGGGCCGATGACAATGAGCAGTTCTTC.

In DNA, the CDR3 is TGTGCCAGCAGCTTGGCTGGATCTCTCTACAATGAGCAGTTCTTC. Amino acid sequence: CASSLAGSLYNEQFF. The J gene is TRBJ2-1, the V gene TRBV11-2; D ambiguous. V gave up 3 bases and J gave up 3 bases, with 12 bases separating them. This CDR3 is 15 amino acids long. Per the germline V gene, CDR1 is SGHAT and CDR2 is FQNNGV.

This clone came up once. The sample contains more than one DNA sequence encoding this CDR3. In nucleotides, the CDR3 is TGTGCCAGCAGCTTGGACAGGAATTCACCCCTCCACTTT. This encodes CASSLDRNSPLHF. The genes are TRBV5-4 and TRBJ1-6; tentative D call: TRBD1 (5 bases). V lost 0 bases and J 7 bases, leaving 5 bases between the germline ends. CDR3 length equals 13 residues. Germline assignment: CDR1 SGHNT and CDR2 YYREEE (reference sequence).

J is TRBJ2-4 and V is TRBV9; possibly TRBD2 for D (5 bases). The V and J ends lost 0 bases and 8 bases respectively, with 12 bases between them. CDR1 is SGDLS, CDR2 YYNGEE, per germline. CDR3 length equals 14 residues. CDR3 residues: CASSVGGGDHIQYF. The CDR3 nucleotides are TGTGCCAGCAGCGTAGGTGGAGGAGATCACATTCAGTACTTC.

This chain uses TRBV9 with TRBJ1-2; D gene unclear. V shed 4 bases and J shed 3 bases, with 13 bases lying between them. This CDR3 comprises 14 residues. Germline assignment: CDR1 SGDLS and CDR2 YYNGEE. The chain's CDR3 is CASSPQPTHYGYTF. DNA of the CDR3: TGTGCCAGCAGCCCCCAACCGACTCACTATGGCTACACCTTC.

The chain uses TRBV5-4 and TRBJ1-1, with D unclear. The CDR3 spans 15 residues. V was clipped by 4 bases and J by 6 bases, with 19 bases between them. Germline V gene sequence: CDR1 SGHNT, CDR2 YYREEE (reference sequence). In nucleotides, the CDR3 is TGTGCCAGCAGCACGGACCTAGAAGGGTGGGCTGAAGCTTTCTTT. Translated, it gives CASSTDLEGWAEAFF.

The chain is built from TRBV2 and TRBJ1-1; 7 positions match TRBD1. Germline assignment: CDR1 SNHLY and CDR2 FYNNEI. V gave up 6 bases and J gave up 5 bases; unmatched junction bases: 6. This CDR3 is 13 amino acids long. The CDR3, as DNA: TGTGCCAGCAGCCAACAGGGGTGGACTGAAGCTTTCTTT. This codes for CASSQQGWTEAFF.

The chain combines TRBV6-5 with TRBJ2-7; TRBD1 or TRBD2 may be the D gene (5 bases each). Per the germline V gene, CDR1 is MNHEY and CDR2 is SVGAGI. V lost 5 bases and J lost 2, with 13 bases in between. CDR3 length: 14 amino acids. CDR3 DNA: TGTGCCAGCAGTCACGGGACGCCACCCTACGAGCAGTACTTC. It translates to CASSHGTPPYEQYF.

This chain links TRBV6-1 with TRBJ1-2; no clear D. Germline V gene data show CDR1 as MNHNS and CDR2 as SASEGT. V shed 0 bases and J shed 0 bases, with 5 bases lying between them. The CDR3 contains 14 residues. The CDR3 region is CASSEALTNYGYTF. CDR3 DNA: TGTGCCAGCAGTGAAGCGCTGACTAACTATGGCTACACCTTC.

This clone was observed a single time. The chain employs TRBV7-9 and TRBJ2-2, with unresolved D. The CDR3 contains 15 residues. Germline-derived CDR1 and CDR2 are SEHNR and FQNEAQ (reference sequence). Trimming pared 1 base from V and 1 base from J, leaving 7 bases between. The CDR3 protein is CASSLVPQNTGELFF. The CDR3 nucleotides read TGTGCCAGCAGCTTAGTCCCACAGAACACCGGGGAGCTGTTTTTT.

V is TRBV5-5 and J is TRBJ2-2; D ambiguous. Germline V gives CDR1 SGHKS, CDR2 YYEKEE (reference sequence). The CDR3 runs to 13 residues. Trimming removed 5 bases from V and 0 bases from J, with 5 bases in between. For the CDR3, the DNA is TGTGCCAGCAGTAACGCGAACACCGGGGAGCTGTTTTTT. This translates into CASSNANTGELFF.

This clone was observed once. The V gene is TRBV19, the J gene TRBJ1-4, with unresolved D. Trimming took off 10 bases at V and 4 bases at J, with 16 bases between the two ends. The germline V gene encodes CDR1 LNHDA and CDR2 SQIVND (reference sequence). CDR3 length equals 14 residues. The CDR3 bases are TGTGCCACCTACAACGGACTGATTAATGAAAAACTGTTTTTT. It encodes CATYNGLINEKLFF.

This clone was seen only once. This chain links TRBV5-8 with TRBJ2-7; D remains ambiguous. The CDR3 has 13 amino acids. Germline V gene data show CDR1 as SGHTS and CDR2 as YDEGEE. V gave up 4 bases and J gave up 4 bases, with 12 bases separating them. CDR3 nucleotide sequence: TGTGCCAGCAGCCCGGTGAAAGCTTACGAGCAGTACTTC. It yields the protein CASSPVKAYEQYF.

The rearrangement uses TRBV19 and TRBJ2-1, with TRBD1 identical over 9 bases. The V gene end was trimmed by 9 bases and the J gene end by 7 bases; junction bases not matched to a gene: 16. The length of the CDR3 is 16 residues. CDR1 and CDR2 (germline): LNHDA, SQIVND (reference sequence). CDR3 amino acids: CASTDRGKAAGNEQFF. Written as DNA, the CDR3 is TGTGCCAGCACTGACAGGGGGAAGGCTGCTGGGAATGAGCAGTTCTTC.

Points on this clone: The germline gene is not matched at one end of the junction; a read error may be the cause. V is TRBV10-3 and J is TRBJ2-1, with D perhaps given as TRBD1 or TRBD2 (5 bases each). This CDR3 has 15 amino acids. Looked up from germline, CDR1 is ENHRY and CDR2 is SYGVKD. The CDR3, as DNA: TGTGCCATCATTGAGTGGCTTGTGGGGACCAATGAGCAGTTCTTC. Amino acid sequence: CAIIEWLVGTNEQFF.

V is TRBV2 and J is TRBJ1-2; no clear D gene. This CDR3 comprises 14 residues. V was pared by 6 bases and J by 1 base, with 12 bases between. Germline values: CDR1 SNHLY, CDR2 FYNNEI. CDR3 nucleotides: TGTGCCAGCAGCGACCGGGTCATTAACTATGGCTACACCTTC. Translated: CASSDRVINYGYTF. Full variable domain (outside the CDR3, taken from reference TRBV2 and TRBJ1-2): EPEVTQTPSHQVTQMGQEVILRCVPISNHLYFYWYRQILGQKVEFLVSFYNNEISEKSEIFDDQFSVERPDGSNFTLKIRSTKLEDSAMYFCASSDRVINYGYTFGSGTRLTVV.

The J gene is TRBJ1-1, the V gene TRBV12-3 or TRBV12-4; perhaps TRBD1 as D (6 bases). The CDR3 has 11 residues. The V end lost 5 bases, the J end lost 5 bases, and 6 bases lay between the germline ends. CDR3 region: CASSTGTEAFF. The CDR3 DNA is TGTGCCAGCAGTACAGGGACTGAAGCTTTCTTT.

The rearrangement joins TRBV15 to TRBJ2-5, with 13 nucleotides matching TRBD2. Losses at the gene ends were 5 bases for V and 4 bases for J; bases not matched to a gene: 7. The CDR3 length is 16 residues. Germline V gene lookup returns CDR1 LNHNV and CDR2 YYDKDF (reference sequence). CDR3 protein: CATSVRTSGRGETQYF. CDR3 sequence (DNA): TGTGCCACCAGCGTCCGGACTAGCGGGAGAGGAGAGACCCAGTACTTC.

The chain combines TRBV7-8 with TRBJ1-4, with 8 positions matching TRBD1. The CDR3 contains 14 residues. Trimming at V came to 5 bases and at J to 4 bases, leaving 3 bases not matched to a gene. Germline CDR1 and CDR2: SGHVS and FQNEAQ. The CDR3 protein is CASSRTGNNEKLFF. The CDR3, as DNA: TGTGCCAGCAGCAGGACAGGGAATAATGAAAAACTGTTTTTT.

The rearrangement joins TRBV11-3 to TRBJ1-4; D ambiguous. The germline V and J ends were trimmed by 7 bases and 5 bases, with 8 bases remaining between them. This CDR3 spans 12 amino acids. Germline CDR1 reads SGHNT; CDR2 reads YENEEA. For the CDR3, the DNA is TGTGCCAGCACCCCTTGGAATGAAAAACTGTTTTTT. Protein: CASTPWNEKLFF.

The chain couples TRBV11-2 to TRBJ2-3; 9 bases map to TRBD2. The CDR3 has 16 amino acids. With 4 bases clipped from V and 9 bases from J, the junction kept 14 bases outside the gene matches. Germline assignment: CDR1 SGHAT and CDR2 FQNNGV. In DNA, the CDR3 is TGTGCCAGCAGCTCAAATAGCGGGAGAGGGAGCCAAACGCAGTATTTT. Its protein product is CASSSNSGRGSQTQYF. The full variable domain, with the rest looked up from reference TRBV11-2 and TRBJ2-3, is EAGVAQSPRYKIIEKRQSVAFWCNPISGHATLYWYQQILGQGPKLLIQFQNNGVVDDSQLPKDRFSAERLKGVDSTLKIQPAKLEDSAVYLCASSSNSGRGSQTQYFGPGTRLTVL.

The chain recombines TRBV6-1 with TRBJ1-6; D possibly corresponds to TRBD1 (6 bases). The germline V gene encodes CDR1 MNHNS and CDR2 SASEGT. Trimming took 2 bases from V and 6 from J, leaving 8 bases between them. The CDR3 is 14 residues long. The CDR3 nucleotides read TGTGCCAGCAGTGAAACAGGGAGTAATTCACCCCTCCACTTT. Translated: CASSETGSNSPLHF.

CDR3 nucleotides: TGCGCCAGCAGGTCGAGGGCTTCTGAAGCTTTCTTT. It specifies CASRSRASEAFF. This chain uses TRBV10-2 with TRBJ1-1; the D is unclear. Trimming removed 6 bases at V and 6 bases at J, with 11 bases between. This CDR3 region has 12 residues. Germline V gene data show CDR1 as WSHSY and CDR2 as SAAADI.

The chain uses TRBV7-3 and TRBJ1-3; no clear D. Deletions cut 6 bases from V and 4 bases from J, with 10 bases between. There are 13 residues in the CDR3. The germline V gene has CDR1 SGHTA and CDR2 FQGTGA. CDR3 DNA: TGTGCCAGCAGTCCAAATGAGGGAAACACCATATATTTT. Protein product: CASSPNEGNTIYF.